This is a list of T cell receptor beta chains from one sample in a study of cytomegalovirus exposure and HLA in healthy donors. Method: immunoSEQ multiplex PCR; TCRdb's copy keeps in-frame clones and lacks some. The profile shows approximately 91,000 clones, more than 75% of them singletons. Source material: PBMCs. The receptors here all came from a man younger than 40 in good health and CMV-seropositive. Each CDR3 is given with its conserved first and last residue. Each record gives: D gene, clone size, CDR3 length, J gene, V gene, CDR3 DNA, CDR3 protein. D genes are given only for firm matches. Part of the rows lack a size; the others show once, few, many or a class for expanded clones.

>.|.|15|TRBJ2-7|TRBV19
TGTGCCAGTAGTACGACGGGGTATGGGGCCTACGAGCAGTACTTC
CASSTTGYGAYEQYF
>.|once|16|TRBJ2-5|TRBV9
TGTGCCAGCAGCGACCAGTACTTGGCGGCACAAGAGACCCAGTACTTC
CASSDQYLAAQETQYF
>TRBD1|.|14|TRBJ1-1|TRBV28
TGTGCCAGCAGGCTGGACAGGGGGAACACTGAAGCTTTCTTT
CASRLDRGNTEAFF
>.|.|13|TRBJ2-7|TRBV2
TGTGCCAGCTCCCGGACACTTAGCTACGAGCAGTACTTC
CASSRTLSYEQYF
>.|.|12|TRBJ2-7|TRBV27
TGTGCCAGCAGTAGTGTCGGTTACGAGCAGTACTTC
CASSSVGYEQYF
>TRBD2|.|15|TRBJ2-1|TRBV9
TGTGCCAGCAGCGTAAGGCGGGAGGACTACAATGAGCAGTTCTTC
CASSVRREDYNEQFF
>TRBD1|.|15|TRBJ2-7|TRBV19
TGTGCCAGTAGTATAGCGGCAGGGGGCCTAGGCGAGCAGTACTTC
CASSIAAGGLGEQYF
>.|.|13|TRBJ1-1|TRBV5-1
TGCGCCAGCAGCTTGGGGGCGCTTGTGGAAGCTTTCTTT
CASSLGALVEAFF
>TRBD1|.|12|TRBJ2-7|TRBV7-9
TGTGCCAGCAGCTCACAGGGGGGCGAGCAGTACTTC
CASSSQGGEQYF
>TRBD1|.|18|TRBJ2-1|TRBV7-2
TGTGCCAGCAGCCCCCTACCCGGGACAGGGCAGGTCGACAATGAGCAGTTCTTC
CASSPLPGTGQVDNEQFF
>.|.|13|TRBJ2-3|TRBV5-6
TGTGCCAGCAGCTTGGGAACTGCTGATACGCAGTATTTT
CASSLGTADTQYF
>.|few|15|TRBJ2-3|TRBV7-2
TGTGCCAGCAGCGATCCAAGCCTAGCCTCAGATACGCAGTATTTT
CASSDPSLASDTQYF
>.|few|16|TRBJ2-6|TRBV18
TGTGCCAGCTCACCACAAGGGGTGGCTGGGGCCAACGTCCTGACTTTC
CASSPQGVAGANVLTF
>.|.|17|TRBJ2-1|TRBV7-9
TGTGCCAGCAGCTTATCTATCCGGGGAAAATCCTACAATGAGCAGTTCTTC
CASSLSIRGKSYNEQFF
>TRBD1|once|13|TRBJ2-5|TRBV5-1
TGCGCCAGCGGGGGACAGGTCGCGGAGACCCAGTACTTC
CASGGQVAETQYF
>.|once|12|TRBJ2-5|TRBV29-1
TGCAGCGTGTTGGGGGAGGTAGAGACCCAGTACTTC
CSVLGEVETQYF
>TRBD1|.|14|TRBJ1-6|TRBV30
TGTGCCTTTTCCGGGACAGGGAATAATTCACCCCTCCACTTT
CAFSGTGNNSPLHF
>.|.|14|TRBJ2-2|TRBV2
TGTGCCAGCAGTGACAGTTCTAGCACCGGGGAGCTGTTTTTT
CASSDSSSTGELFF
>.|.|15|TRBJ1-5|TRBV7-8
TGTGCCAGCAGCTTAGAGAGGGCAAGCGGGCAGCCCCAGCATTTT
CASSLERASGQPQHF
>TRBD2|.|15|TRBJ2-5|TRBV5-1
TGCGCCAGCAGCTTGGGGACTAGCGGAGAAGAGACCCAGTACTTC
CASSLGTSGEETQYF
>TRBD1|.|16|TRBJ1-4|TRBV2
TGTGCCAGCAGTGAACCAGGGGGCATAACTAATGAAAAACTGTTTTTT
CASSEPGGITNEKLFF
>TRBD2|.|15|TRBJ2-3|TRBV9
TGTGCCAGCAGCCCCGGTCGGGGGGACACAGATACGCAGTATTTT
CASSPGRGDTDTQYF
>.|.|16|TRBJ2-7|TRBV25-1
TGTGCCAGCAGTGATCTCCCCGGGGGAAGCTCTTACGAGCAGTACTTC
CASSDLPGGSSYEQYF
>TRBD2|.|15|TRBJ2-7|TRBV7-2
TGTGCCAGCAGCCCCTGGGCTAGCGGCAGCTACGAGCAGTACTTC
CASSPWASGSYEQYF
>.|once|17|TRBJ2-7|TRBV5-5
TGTGCCAGCAGCTTGAGGATAGGGGGTTGGAGCTCCTACGAGCAGTACTTC
CASSLRIGGWSSYEQYF
>.|.|18|TRBJ2-1|TRBV7-9
TGTGCCAGCAGCTTACGGGGGAGGCGGGATGTAACCTACAATGAGCAGTTCTTC
CASSLRGRRDVTYNEQFF
>TRBD2|.|16|TRBJ2-7|TRBV27
TGTGCCAGCAGTTCAATTCTAGCGGGAGGGCACTACGAGCAGTACTTC
CASSSILAGGHYEQYF
>.|.|17|TRBJ1-5|TRBV27
TGTGCCAGCAGTTTATTTGCGGCCCAGGGCGGCAATCAGCCCCAGCATTTT
CASSLFAAQGGNQPQHF
>TRBD1|.|17|TRBJ1-2|TRBV5-1
TGCGCCAGCAGCTTCGGACAGGGCGAGGGGGGCCACTATGGCTACACCTTC
CASSFGQGEGGHYGYTF
>TRBD1|.|16|TRBJ2-7|TRBV14
TGTGCCAGCAGCCAAGATTTGGGACAGGGGGCGGGTGAGCAGTACTTC
CASSQDLGQGAGEQYF
>.|.|14|TRBJ1-2|TRBV5-1
TGCGCCAGCAGCTTGGGGACAGCTAACTATGGCTACACCTTC
CASSLGTANYGYTF
>TRBD2|.|16|TRBJ2-7|TRBV5-1
TGCGCCAGCAGGCGGGAATTAGCGGGCCCCTCCTACGAGCAGTACTTC
CASRRELAGPSYEQYF
>.|.|14|TRBJ1-5|TRBV25-1
TGTGCCAGCAGTGAACTCGGAGGCAATCAGCCCCAGCATTTT
CASSELGGNQPQHF
>.|few|13|TRBJ1-2|TRBV6-5
TGTGCCAGCAGTTACAGAGTTAACTATGGCTACACCTTC
CASSYRVNYGYTF
>.|.|18|TRBJ2-2|TRBV4-1
TGCGCCAGCAGCCAAACCCATAGCGAGATCCGGGGCACCGGGGAGCTGTTTTTT
CASSQTHSEIRGTGELFF
>TRBD1|.|13|TRBJ1-2|TRBV30
TGTGCCTGGAGTCGGGACAGGGTGCGTGGCTACACCTTC
CAWSRDRVRGYTF
>TRBD1|.|13|TRBJ1-1|TRBV6-6
TGTGCCAGCAGTGGGACAGGGGGGACTGAAGCTTTCTTT
CASSGTGGTEAFF
>.|.|15|TRBJ2-7|TRBV4-1
TGCGCCAGCAGCCAAGCTACGGACAGATCCTACGAGCAGTACTTC
CASSQATDRSYEQYF
>.|few|11|TRBJ2-7|TRBV6-1
TGTGCCACCGAGGGGGCGGGGGAGCAGTACTTC
CATEGAGEQYF
>.|.|13|TRBJ1-4|TRBV2
TGTGCCAGCAGCTCCTTGAGAGGTGAAAAACTGTTTTTT
CASSSLRGEKLFF
>TRBD1|few|15|TRBJ2-1|TRBV5-1
TGCGCCAGCAGCTTGGGACAGGGCTCCTACAATGAGCAGTTCTTC
CASSLGQGSYNEQFF
>.|once|18|TRBJ2-7|TRBV4-1
TGCGCCAGCAGCCAATTCCCCTCGGTGGGGAGGAGTTCCTACGAGCAGTACTTC
CASSQFPSVGRSSYEQYF
>TRBD2|.|19|TRBJ2-1|TRBV27
TGTGCCAGCAGTTTATTCCCCCCTAGCGGGAGGGCCCCCTACAATGAGCAGTTCTTC
CASSLFPPSGRAPYNEQFF